The 26 T cell receptor beta chains below all came from one sample that was sequenced in a study of shared T cell receptors in the human thymus. Clones were read by immunoSEQ multiplex PCR, and TCRdb kept only the in-frame ones, dropping some. The table lists roughly 700,000 clones, approximately 87% of them singletons, with around 0.0099% in the top ten. These data are also associated with another study on human thymus T cells.

The sequencing sample was made of thymocytes. The receptors were sampled from a boy under two years old with a congenital heart defect.

The chain recombines TRBV11-2 with TRBJ2-1; 7 nucleotides agree with TRBD2. The V segment lost 2 bases and the J segment 3 bases; nucleotides outside the gene matches: 7. This CDR3 contains 16 residues. Per the germline V gene, CDR1 is SGHAT and CDR2 is FQNNGV. The chain's CDR3 is CASSLIILANYNEQFF. In DNA form, the CDR3 reads TGTGCCAGCAGCTTAATAATACTAGCGAACTACAATGAGCAGTTCTTC.

V and J are TRBV30 and TRBJ2-1, with TRBD2 matching 7 bases. CDR1 and CDR2 (germline): GTSNPN, SVGIG (reference sequence). The CDR3 is 15 amino acids. Losses at the gene ends were 5 bases for V and 3 bases for J; bases not matched to a gene: 10. The CDR3 is CAWAGRESYYNEQFF. In nucleotides, the CDR3 is TGTGCCTGGGCGGGGCGGGAGTCTTACTACAATGAGCAGTTCTTC. Looking up the rest from reference TRBV30 and TRBJ2-1 gives the full variable domain: SQTIHQWPATLVQPVGSPLSLECTVEGTSNPNLYWYRQAAGRGLQLLFYSVGIGQISSEVPQNLSASRPQDRQFILSSKKLLLSDSGFYLCAWAGRESYYNEQFFGPGTRLTVL.

The chain carries TRBV4-3 and TRBJ2-2; tentatively, D is TRBD1 (6 bases). CDR3 size: 18 residues. With 0 bases removed from V and 6 bases from J, the gap between germline ends came to 20 bases. Germline V lookup: CDR1 LGHNA, CDR2 YSLEER. In DNA form, the CDR3 reads TGCGCCAGCAGCCAAGACCGTCGCCGGGACAAGGGGGCCGGGGAGCTGTTTTTT. Translating it yields CASSQDRRRDKGAGELFF.

The V call is TRBV18, the J call TRBJ1-1; 7 bases map to TRBD1. Germline values: CDR1 KGHSH, CDR2 LQKENI. CDR3 length: 15 residues. V shed 1 base, J shed 3 bases, and the junction held 5 bases outside the gene matches. This chain's CDR3 is CASSPREGADTEAFF. For the CDR3, the DNA is TGTGCCAGCTCACCACGCGAGGGGGCGGACACTGAAGCTTTCTTT. The full variable domain, completed using reference TRBV18 and TRBJ1-1, is NAGVMQNPRHLVRRRGQEARLRCSPMKGHSHVYWYRQLPEEGLKFMVYLQKENIIDESGMPKERFSAEFPKEGPSILRIQQVVRGDSAAYFCASSPREGADTEAFFGQGTRLTVV.

The V call is TRBV28, the J call TRBJ2-5; D is perhaps TRBD2 (6 bases). CDR1 and CDR2 (germline): MDHEN, SYDVKM. V lost 7 bases and J lost 3, with 21 bases in between. This CDR3 contains 16 residues. CDR3 loop: CASTRPVGTFEETQYF. CDR3 coding DNA: TGTGCCAGCACTCGCCCCGTCGGGACTTTTGAAGAGACCCAGTACTTC.

Concerning this clone itself: One junction end disagrees with the germline gene, perhaps due to a read error. The rearrangement links TRBV5-8 to TRBJ2-1, with D possibly being TRBD2 (5 bases). Germline values: CDR1 SGHTS, CDR2 YDEGEE. The CDR3 runs 17 residues. DNA of the CDR3: TGTGCCAGCAGCGCAGAACTAGTTATAGGCTCCTACAATGAACAGTTCTTC. Translating gives CASSAELVIGSYNEQFF.

This clone was recorded once. CDR3 residues: CASSSESGGYGNQPQHF. In DNA, the CDR3 is TGTGCCAGCAGCTCGGAGTCAGGGGGCTACGGCAATCAGCCCCAGCATTTT. V usage is TRBV7-9 and J usage is TRBJ1-5; TRBD1 matches 8 bases. The V gene end was trimmed by 4 bases and the J gene end by 2 bases; junction bases not matched to a gene: 10. Germline V gene data show CDR1 as SEHNR and CDR2 as FQNEAQ (reference sequence). This CDR3 has 17 amino acids. The full variable domain, rest sourced from reference TRBV7-9 and TRBJ1-5, is DTGVSQNPRHKITKRGQNVTFRCDPISEHNRLYWYRQTLGQGPEFLTYFQNEAQLEKSRLLSDRFSAERPKGSFSTLEIQRTEQGDSAMYLCASSSESGGYGNQPQHFGDGTRLSIL.

The rearrangement links TRBV29-1 to TRBJ2-1, with 10 bases lining up with TRBD2. There are 16 residues in the CDR3. V lost 4 bases, J lost 0 bases, and 6 bases stayed unmatched. Germline CDR1 and CDR2: SQVTM and ANQGSEA. The CDR3 spells CSVGGLAELSYNEQFF. The DNA of the CDR3 is TGCAGCGTTGGTGGACTAGCGGAGCTCTCCTACAATGAGCAGTTCTTC.

The CDR3 DNA reads TGTGCCAGCAGTGAAGCGGGCGTCCGGGACAGAAGGGTCTCTGGAAACACCATATATTTT. Translation: CASSEAGVRDRRVSGNTIYF. V is TRBV2 and J is TRBJ1-3; 7 bases match TRBD1. The V gene's germline CDR1 is SNHLY and CDR2 FYNNEI. The CDR3 covers 20 residues. The ends lost 0 bases at V and 0 bases at J; junction bases unmatched: 14.

V gene TRBV6-5 combines with J gene TRBJ2-7, with 7 bases lining up with TRBD1. V shed 6 bases, J shed 2 bases, and the junction held 4 bases outside the gene matches. Looked up from germline, CDR1 is MNHEY and CDR2 is SVGAGI. The CDR3 runs to 13 residues. Here the CDR3 reads CASRQGPPYEQYF. The CDR3 DNA follows: TGTGCCAGCAGACAGGGGCCACCCTACGAGCAGTACTTC.

The chain links TRBV25-1 to TRBJ2-3, with D unclear. The V and J ends lost 4 bases and 2 bases respectively, with 13 bases between them. CDR3 length equals 15 residues. Per germline, CDR1 MGHDK and CDR2 SYGVNS. CDR3 amino acids: CASSGGVTFTDTQYF. The CDR3 DNA reads TGTGCCAGCAGTGGAGGAGTGACCTTCACAGATACGCAGTATTTT.

Turning to this clone: Other DNA sequences in the same sample also yield this CDR3. This chain links TRBV27 with TRBJ2-7; 10 bases fit TRBD1. CDR1 MNHEY and CDR2 SMNVEV come from the germline V gene (reference sequence). This CDR3 contains 14 residues. V dropped 6 bases and J dropped 3; count of bases not matched to a gene: 5. DNA for the CDR3: TGTGCCAGCAGCCCCGGGACAGGGGACTACGAGCAGTACTTC. It encodes CASSPGTGDYEQYF.

The chain combines TRBV6-6 with TRBJ2-7, with a weak D call TRBD2 (5 bases). V dropped 3 bases and J dropped 4 bases, with 19 bases sitting between them. In germline, CDR1 is MNHNY, CDR2 SVGAGI (reference sequence). This CDR3 region has 16 residues. CDR3 in DNA: TGTGCCAGCAGTTATACGGGATGGGCAGGTACATACGAGCAGTACTTC. Amino acids: CASSYTGWAGTYEQYF.

The rearrangement links TRBV7-8 to TRBJ2-7, with TRBD2 as a possible D gene (7 bases). Looked up from germline, CDR1 is SGHVS and CDR2 is FQNEAQ. The V gene lost 0 bases and the J gene lost 5 bases, with 11 bases spanning the gap. The CDR3 is made up of 14 amino acids. The chain's CDR3 is CASSLAGGRHEQYF. The CDR3 region has the DNA TGTGCCAGCAGCTTAGCGGGGGGGCGGCACGAGCAGTACTTC.

This rearrangement joins TRBV4-3 to TRBJ2-1, with TRBD2 matching over 10 bases. V lost 3 bases to trimming and J lost 2 bases; unmatched junction nucleotides: 4. CDR1 is LGHNA and CDR2 is YSLEER in the germline V gene. The CDR3 has 16 residues. Written as DNA, the CDR3 is TGCGCCAGCAGCCAGAGAGCGGGAGGGCCCTACAATGAGCAGTTCTTC. The encoded protein is CASSQRAGGPYNEQFF.

CDR3 sequence: CASSIKQPTNYGYTF. CDR3 nucleotides: TGTGCCAGTAGTATCAAACAGCCTACAAACTATGGCTACACCTTC. This rearrangement joins TRBV19 to TRBJ1-2, with D unresolved. This CDR3 region has 15 residues. In germline, CDR1 is LNHDA, CDR2 SQIVND (reference sequence). V was pared by 3 bases and J by 2 bases, with 13 bases between.

V is TRBV20-1 and J is TRBJ2-3; D might be TRBD2 (5 bases). The germline CDR1 and CDR2 sequences are DFQATT and SNEGSKA (reference sequence). CDR3 size: 11 residues. V lost 7 bases, J lost 4 bases, and 9 bases lay in between. CDR3 region: CSGGVADTQYF. The CDR3 region has the DNA TGCAGTGGGGGAGTGGCAGATACGCAGTATTTT.

This chain uses TRBV2 with TRBJ2-3; 10 positions match TRBD1. From germline, CDR1 is SNHLY and CDR2 FYNNEI. J was trimmed by 8 bases and V by 6 bases; bases with no gene match: 8. The CDR3 sequence is 14 residues long. Here the CDR3 reads CASSGQGVGGTQYF. CDR3 in DNA: TGTGCCAGCAGCGGACAGGGGGTGGGTGGTACGCAGTATTTT.

This sequence joins TRBV28 and TRBJ1-2; the D is unclear. The length of the CDR3 is 12 residues. The V gene lost 7 bases and the J gene lost 4 bases, with 10 bases spanning the gap. From germline, CDR1 is MDHEN and CDR2 SYDVKM. The CDR3, as DNA: TGTGCCAGCAACAACAGATTCTATGGCTACACCTTC. The encoded protein is CASNNRFYGYTF.

V and J are TRBV6-1 and TRBJ1-5, with D hard to call. CDR1 and CDR2 from the germline V gene are MNHNS and SASEGT. The CDR3 is made up of 16 amino acids. The V gene lost 1 base and the J gene lost 5 bases, with 15 bases spanning the gap. The CDR3 coding sequence is TGTGCCAGCAGTGAAGGTCTCCGGGGATGGTATCAGCCCCAGCATTTT. Translating it yields CASSEGLRGWYQPQHF.

J is TRBJ1-4 and V is TRBV11-3, with 7 bases that match TRBD1. Trimming took 4 bases from V and 6 from J; bases not matched to a gene: 8. The CDR3 runs to 15 residues. CDR1 and CDR2 (germline): SGHNT, YENEEA. For the CDR3, the DNA is TGTGCCAGCAGCTCGAGGACAGGAAGAGATGAAAAACTGTTTTTT. Amino acid sequence: CASSSRTGRDEKLFF. Based on the CDR3 plus reference TRBV11-3 and TRBJ1-4, the full variable domain is EAGVVQSPRYKIIEKKQPVAFWCNPISGHNTLYWYLQNLGQGPELLIRYENEEAVDDSQLPKDRFSAERLKGVDSTLKIQPAELGDSAVYLCASSSRTGRDEKLFFGSGTQLSVL.

This clone has a single count. V and J are TRBV19 and TRBJ2-1, with TRBD2 matching 12 bases. The CDR3 consists of 18 residues. V was clipped by 5 bases and J by 15 bases; unmatched bases: 23. CDR1 is LNHDA and CDR2 is SQIVND in the germline V gene (reference sequence). The CDR3 region has the DNA TGTGCCAGTAGTCGTAAAGGTACAAGAACTAGCGGGAGGCCAGACCGGTTCTTC. Translated, it gives CASSRKGTRTSGRPDRFF. Based on the CDR3 plus reference TRBV19 and TRBJ2-1, the full variable domain is DGGITQSPKYLFRKEGQNVTLSCEQNLNHDAMYWYRQDPGQGLRLIYYSQIVNDFQKGDIAEGYSVSREKKESFPLTVTSAQKNPTAFYLCASSRKGTRTSGRPDRFFGPGTRLTVL.

The V and J genes are TRBV11-3 and TRBJ2-1; tentative D call: TRBD2 (6 bases). Germline CDR1 and CDR2: SGHNT and YENEEA. Trimming stripped 5 bases from V and 7 bases from J, with 18 bases between. This CDR3 is 15 amino acids long. The CDR3 sequence is CASSRSEEGLNEQFF. CDR3 nucleotides: TGTGCCAGCAGCCGATCCGAGGAGGGCCTTAATGAGCAGTTCTTC.

V and J are TRBV4-2 and TRBJ2-5; 7 bases align to TRBD1. CDR1 and CDR2 (germline): LGHNA, YNFKEQ. V was clipped by 2 bases and J by 7 bases; unmatched bases: 13. The CDR3 covers 16 residues. The CDR3 DNA reads TGTGCCAGCAGCCAAAAGGGAAGGGGGCTATTTCGGACCCAGTACTTC. Amino acids: CASSQKGRGLFRTQYF.

This clone was counted only a few times. The chain combines TRBV14 with TRBJ2-7; D unresolved. Germline loops: CDR1 SGHDN, CDR2 FVKESK. This CDR3 is 14 amino acids long. With 0 bases removed from V and 3 bases from J, the gap between germline ends came to 9 bases. The CDR3 bases are TGTGCCAGCAGCCAAGATAGCTATTACTACGAGCAGTACTTC. This sequence encodes CASSQDSYYYEQYF.

V and J are TRBV2 and TRBJ2-7; tentatively, D is TRBD1 (6 bases). V lost 0 bases and J 0 bases, leaving 21 bases between the germline ends. The CDR3 extends over 19 amino acids. Looked up from germline, CDR1 is SNHLY and CDR2 is FYNNEI. CDR3 region: CASSEAKRPQGTPSYEQYF. CDR3 in DNA: TGTGCCAGCAGTGAAGCAAAAAGACCACAGGGAACACCCTCCTACGAGCAGTACTTC.